Following are 19 T cell receptor beta chains from one sample sequenced in a study of Ad26.COV2.S vaccination and SARS-CoV-2 variants. Indicated treatment: 15 to 20 received Ad26.COV2.S at low or high dose, single or two shots; a few received placebo; per-sample allocation not given. Each sample was drawn 63 days after the first injection (of vaccine or placebo). The method was immunoSEQ multiplex PCR; TCRdb's version includes in-frame clones alone and lacks a portion of them. This sample has hundreds of thousands of clones, with around 90% found just once. The sequencing here drew on peripheral blood, taken in a trial of Ad26.COV2.S vaccine versus placebo. All receptors derive from a person between 18 and 65 years old who received the Ad26.COV2.S COVID-19 vaccine or a placebo.

The rearrangement joins TRBV2 to TRBJ2-3, with TRBD2 identical over 7 bases. The ends lost 6 bases at V and 5 bases at J; junction bases unmatched: 14. In germline, CDR1 is SNHLY, CDR2 FYNNEI. The CDR3 sequence is 16 residues long. CDR3 protein: CASRIRSVSSGDTQYF. The CDR3 coding sequence is TGTGCCAGCAGGATTCGCTCAGTCTCTAGCGGAGATACGCAGTATTTT.

The rearrangement uses TRBV28 and TRBJ2-3; D is ambiguous. CDR3 length: 16 amino acids. V shed 6 bases and J shed 2 bases, with 18 bases lying between them. Germline lookup yields CDR1 MDHEN and CDR2 SYDVKM. CDR3 nucleotides: TGTGCCAGCAGCAAGAATTGGCAACACCTCACAGATACGCAGTATTTT. Its translation is CASSKNWQHLTDTQYF.

The chain carries TRBV18 and TRBJ1-1; D unclear. Trimming stripped 6 bases from V and 4 bases from J, with 12 bases between. CDR3 length: 13 amino acids. The germline gives CDR1 KGHSH, CDR2 LQKENI. CDR3 protein: CASSVKTFTEAFF. Here the CDR3 DNA reads TGTGCCAGCTCGGTCAAAACCTTCACTGAAGCTTTCTTT.

V is TRBV9 and J is TRBJ2-1, with TRBD2 as a possible D gene (6 bases). Deletions cut 0 bases from V and 5 bases from J, with 9 bases between. The germline CDR1 and CDR2 sequences are SGDLS and YYNGEE. The CDR3 is 14 residues long. CDR3 sequence: CASSVEGLDNEQFF. The CDR3 nucleotides are TGTGCCAGCAGCGTAGAGGGACTCGACAATGAGCAGTTCTTC.

The V gene is TRBV28, the J gene TRBJ2-7, with D possibly TRBD2 on 5 matching bases. Looked up from germline, CDR1 is MDHEN and CDR2 is SYDVKM. The CDR3 covers 14 residues. V lost 3 bases, J lost 4 bases, and 13 bases lay in between. The CDR3: CASSLTKTWYEQYF. The CDR3 nucleotides are TGTGCCAGCAGTTTGACTAAAACTTGGTACGAGCAGTACTTC. Based on the CDR3 plus reference TRBV28 and TRBJ2-7, the full variable domain is DVKVTQSSRYLVKRTGEKVFLECVQDMDHENMFWYRQDPGLGLRLIYFSYDVKMKEKGDIPEGYSVSREKKERFSLILESASTNQTSMYLCASSLTKTWYEQYFGPGTRLTVT.

The J gene is TRBJ1-1, the V gene TRBV15; tentative D call: TRBD1 (5 bases). The CDR3 covers 15 residues. The V and J ends lost 4 bases and 0 bases respectively, with 12 bases between them. Germline lookup yields CDR1 LNHNV and CDR2 YYDKDF (reference sequence). The DNA for the CDR3 is TGTGCCACCAGCAAAGCAGGGACCATGAACACTGAAGCTTTCTTT. Residues: CATSKAGTMNTEAFF. Drawing the rest from reference TRBV15 and TRBJ1-1, the complete variable domain is DAMVIQNPRYQVTQFGKPVTLSCSQTLNHNVMYWYQQKSSQAPKLLFHYYDKDFNNEADTPDNFQSRRPNTSFCFLDIRSPGLGDTAMYLCATSKAGTMNTEAFFGQGTRLTVV.

This chain connects TRBV10-3 to TRBJ1-3, with unresolved D. The CDR3 extends over 13 amino acids. CDR1 is ENHRY, CDR2 SYGVKD, per germline. The V end was cut by 6 bases, the J end by 2 bases, with 8 bases between. CDR3 sequence (DNA): TGTGCCATCAGGAATACCGCTGGAAACACCATATATTTT. Translating gives CAIRNTAGNTIYF.

The chain links TRBV5-1 to TRBJ2-5; 7 positions agree with TRBD1. The CDR3 has 14 residues. The junction had 6 bases not matched to a gene; V was cut back by 4 bases and J by 3 bases. Germline V CDR1 and CDR2: SGHRS, YFSETQ. CDR3 bases: TGCGCCAGCAGCCCCGGGACAGCAAAAGAGACCCAGTACTTC. Protein: CASSPGTAKETQYF.

J is TRBJ1-5 and V is TRBV6-2 or TRBV6-3; no clear D. The germline V gene encodes CDR1 MNHEY and CDR2 SVGEGT. Deletions cut 3 bases from V and 6 bases from J, with 6 bases between. CDR3 size: 12 residues. This CDR3 is CASSYQAQPQHF. The CDR3, as DNA: TGTGCCAGCAGTTATCAGGCTCAGCCCCAGCATTTT.

The genes are TRBV30 and TRBJ1-1; tentatively, D is TRBD1 (5 bases). The CDR3 sequence is 13 residues long. In germline, CDR1 is GTSNPN, CDR2 SVGIG (reference sequence). With 4 bases removed from V and 4 bases from J, the gap between germline ends came to 13 bases. CDR3 sequence: CAWTGFYSTEAFF. The CDR3 nucleotides read TGTGCCTGGACAGGGTTTTATAGCACTGAAGCTTTCTTT.

The V gene is TRBV27, the J gene TRBJ1-4, with D tentatively TRBD1 (5 bases). This CDR3 region has 17 residues. In germline, CDR1 is MNHEY, CDR2 SMNVEV (reference sequence). Deletions cut 6 bases from V and 4 bases from J, with 21 bases between. This CDR3 reads CASSRTGVAWGNEKLFF. The CDR3 bases are TGTGCCAGCAGCCGAACGGGGGTGGCTTGGGGTAATGAAAAACTGTTTTTT.

The rearrangement links TRBV6-2 or TRBV6-3 to TRBJ2-2, with 9 positions matching TRBD2. V was clipped by 5 bases and J by 6 bases; unmatched bases: 4. CDR1 MNHEY and CDR2 SVGEGT come from the germline V gene. This CDR3 contains 14 residues. CDR3 sequence (DNA): TGTGCCAGCAGTGGCGGGAGGGCCTCCGGGGAGCTGTTTTTT. Residues: CASSGGRASGELFF.

The chain carries TRBV6-4 and TRBJ1-2, with 11 nucleotides matching TRBD1. Germline V gives CDR1 MRHNA, CDR2 SNTAGT. After removal of 6 bases from V and 5 bases from J, the junction contained 2 bases not matched to a gene. The CDR3 extends over 13 amino acids. In DNA, the CDR3 is TGTGCCAGCAGGGGACAGGGGGATTATGGCTACACCTTC. Amino acids: CASRGQGDYGYTF.

This clone was seen only once. V gene TRBV11-2 combines with J gene TRBJ1-5; 8 nucleotides align to TRBD1. The CDR3 loop spans 14 amino acids. V shed 6 bases and J 7 bases; nucleotides not matched to a gene: 8. The V gene's germline CDR1 is SGHAT and CDR2 FQNNGV. The CDR3 nucleotides are TGTGCCAGCAGTTTGACAGGGGTGGGGCAGCCCCAGCATTTT. Protein: CASSLTGVGQPQHF.

The chain couples TRBV19 to TRBJ1-2; D gene ambiguous. Germline V CDR1 and CDR2: LNHDA, SQIVND (reference sequence). V lost 5 bases and J 5 bases, leaving 15 bases between the germline ends. CDR3 size: 14 residues. Here the CDR3 reads CASSVLGEAYGYTF. Here the CDR3 DNA reads TGTGCCAGTAGTGTTCTAGGTGAGGCGTATGGCTACACCTTC.

This chain connects TRBV4-2 to TRBJ2-1, with 12 positions matching TRBD2. Per the germline V gene, CDR1 is LGHNA and CDR2 is YNFKEQ. J gave up 8 bases and V 0 bases, and 8 bases lay outside the gene matches. The CDR3 has 17 amino acids. The CDR3 DNA sequence: TGTGCCAGCAGCCAAGAACTTTCTAGCGGGAGGGCCTATGAGCAGTTCTTC. The encoded protein is CASSQELSSGRAYEQFF.

V usage is TRBV18 and J usage is TRBJ2-7, with D possibly matching TRBD2 (5 bases). V was cut by 2 bases and J by 1 base, with 18 bases left in between. CDR1 and CDR2 (germline): KGHSH, LQKENI. The CDR3 sequence is 17 residues long. The CDR3 coding sequence is TGTGCCAGCTCACCAGTAGGACGGGGAGTTGATTCCTACGAGCAGTACTTC. Amino acid sequence: CASSPVGRGVDSYEQYF.

This chain uses TRBV6-2 or TRBV6-3 with TRBJ2-7; D is ambiguous. CDR1 and CDR2 (germline): MNHEY, SVGEGT. This CDR3 is 16 amino acids long. Trimming removed 6 bases from V and 0 bases from J, with 18 bases in between. CDR3 nucleotides: TGTGCCAGCAGCCGTCACGACGCTAGGAGCTCCTACGAGCAGTACTTC. Translation: CASSRHDARSSYEQYF.

This chain joins TRBV2 and TRBJ2-3; 13 bases are shared with TRBD2. Germline V gene sequence: CDR1 SNHLY, CDR2 FYNNEI. After removal of 6 bases from V and 1 base from J, the junction contained 10 bases not matched to a gene. This CDR3 has 18 residues. Written as DNA, the CDR3 is TGTGCCAGCAGGGGACTAGCGGGAAGGGGCGCCGGCACAGATACGCAGTATTTT. This codes for CASRGLAGRGAGTDTQYF.